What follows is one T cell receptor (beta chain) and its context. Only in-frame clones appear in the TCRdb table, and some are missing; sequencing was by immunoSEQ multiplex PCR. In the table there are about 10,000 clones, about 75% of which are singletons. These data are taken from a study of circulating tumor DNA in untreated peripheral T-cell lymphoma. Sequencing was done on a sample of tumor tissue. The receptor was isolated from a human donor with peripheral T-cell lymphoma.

The CDR3 sequence is CASSPDASQETQYF. The CDR3, as DNA: TGCGCCAGCAGCCCCGACGCCAGCCAAGAGACCCAGTACTTC. This sequence joins TRBV4-1 and TRBJ2-5; the D is unclear. Trimming took off 4 bases at V and 1 base at J, with 10 bases between the two ends. This CDR3 has 14 residues. Germline values: CDR1 MGHRA, CDR2 YSYEKL.